Given below is one T cell receptor (beta chain) in context. Its antigen is currently not known. Base-call qualities are not available, and no considerably larger clone is one nucleotide away. The CDR3 regions of human TCRbeta chains were analyzed by immunosequencing. The source study handled its data this way. TCRs in the repertoires were matched against a reference library of SARS-CoV-2-specific TCRs that had been generated with the MIRA antigen-specificity platform. Breadth was defined as the fraction of unique TCRs that were SARS-CoV-2-associated. Depth was defined as the fraction of total T cells that were SARS-CoV-2-associated. Each spike-specific TCR was assigned to its reactive spike region and to a CD4 or CD8 class using the MIRA data. Log10-transformed breadth and depth values were compared by one-way ANOVA with Sidak's multiple comparisons tests. TCRdb holds this immuneACCESS table with in-frame rearrangements only. Some clones are missing; in checked studies, unresolved V genes explain under half, and the rest has no known cause. The V and J calls and clone size come from that table; D and trimming were worked out from the DNA. The sample yields approximately 81,000 clones; about nine tenths were counted once. The ten largest make up less than 5.5% of the sample.

This sample stems from a study of T cell responses to AZD1222 COVID-19 vaccine (dated by TCRdb to the early 2020s). Some background on the complete study: TCR sequencing covered some 240 trial participants: roughly 200 given two doses of AZD1222 and around 25 given two doses of MenACWY control vaccine. Trial participants were enrolled by age into subgroups of 18-55, 56-69 and 70-plus years, and around 150, 28 and 57 TCR-sequenced participants, respectively, were included in these subgroups.

Trimming removed 0 bases from V and 4 bases from J, leaving 3 bases between the germline ends. Spanning cysteine to phenylalanine, the CDR3 consists of 12 amino acids. Here the CDR3 DNA is all that survives: 36 bases in frame from base 1. CDR1 and CDR2 are read off the germline V gene (reference sequence) as LGHDT and YNNKEL. Read against the paper, the sample's time point label means: baseline before first vaccination. The sample's treatment or condition, from its label and the paper: meningococcal conjugate vaccine given as trial control. Vaccinee samples were obtained from the UK trials COV001 and COV002, which included a single-blind randomized controlled phase 2/3 trial of AZD1222 (ChAdOx1 nCoV-19) in healthy adults. For TCRbeta chain sequencing, PBMC samples were collected from trial participants at day 0 and at day 28 after the second dose. On the study overall, not on this receptor specifically: Reportedly, almost half of the unique spike-specific TCRs recognized epitopes lying outside the regions that are mutated in the B.1.351 and B.1.1.7 variants. Because no day 14 peak-response samples were available, the repertoires could be characterized only after the peak T cell response. Vaccine-associated CD4 TCRs spanned the whole spike protein, with dominant responses in regions 160-218 and 743-854. Spike-specific TCR breadth and depth rose significantly after two AZD1222 doses compared with day 0 and with MenACWY recipients. Conclusions about previously exposed vaccinees are limited, since just a handful of AZD1222 recipients were seropositive for SARS-CoV-2 at baseline. In the small 56-69-year group, the increase in depth fell short of significance, most likely because of low power. Most participants were white British and females outnumbered males, and the authors suggested that clonal diversity may have been underestimated.

The TCR originated in an adult in good health. This chain joins TRBV3-1 (or the pseudogene TRBV3-2) to TRBJ1-2; no D gene can be assigned with confidence. The source was peripheral blood, collected on day 0 of MenACWY control vaccination. The nucleotide sequence reads as follows: TGTGCCAGCAGCCAAGATGGCTATGGCTACACCTTC. It codes for CASSQDGYGYTF.